These 20 T cell receptor beta chains were sequenced from one sample in a study of T cell repertoires in cytomegalovirus infection. These receptors' targets are unknown. Via MiXCR, TCRdb re-called the reads, giving one row per CDR3 protein. The data contain approximately 7,900 distinct CDR3 sequences, approximately 49% of them seen just once; the ten biggest clones take up less than 85%. Sequences were obtained from PBMCs, sequenced either directly or after in vitro stimulation (not recorded which). Receptors were obtained from a human donor in good health (CMV status not recorded). Some clones in this sample may be carry-over from other donors' samples.

This clonotype was seen repeatedly, ten times or more. The rearrangement links TRBV7-8 to TRBJ2-2; D gene unclear. Trimming took 1 base from V and 6 from J, leaving 3 bases between them. Germline V lookup: CDR1 SGHVS, CDR2 FQNEAQ. This CDR3 contains 12 residues. CDR3 in amino acids: CASSLGPGELFF. For the CDR3, the DNA is TGTGCCAGCAGCTTAGGGCCCGGGGAGCTGTTTTTT.

Details on this clonotype: Lacking the conserved final phenylalanine or tryptophan, this CDR3 likely reflects a read error. The rearrangement uses TRBV11-2 and TRBJ2-7, with D unclear. Germline V gene data show CDR1 as SGHAT and CDR2 as FQNNGV. The CDR3 is made up of 12 amino acids. This CDR3 reads CASSFGKNEQYL. For the CDR3, the DNA is TGCGCCAGCAGCTTTGGGAAAAACGAGCAGTACCTC.

The genes are TRBV19 and TRBJ2-1; D unclear. The CDR3 is 13 residues long. CDR1 is LNHDA and CDR2 is SQIVND in the germline V gene (reference sequence). Trimming took 2 bases from V and 6 from J, leaving 8 bases between them. For the CDR3, the DNA is TGTGCCAGTAGTATACAGATCTCCAATGAGCAGTTCTTC. Translated, it gives CASSIQISNEQFF.

The sample holds a few counts of this clonotype. The gene calls are TRBV7-9 and TRBJ2-5; 10 bases map to TRBD2. The V gene's germline CDR1 is SEHNR and CDR2 FQNEAQ (reference sequence). V lost 3 bases to trimming and J lost 1 base; unmatched junction nucleotides: 8. The CDR3 extends over 17 amino acids. CDR3 in amino acids: CASSFRASGGTQETQYF. The CDR3 nucleotides are TGTGCCAGCAGCTTTCGGGCTAGCGGGGGAACCCAAGAGACCCAGTACTTC.

This clonotype showed up many times. The V gene is TRBV7-2, the J gene TRBJ2-7, with 11 bases fitting TRBD2. Germline CDR1 SGHTA, CDR2 FQGNSA. With 5 bases clipped from V and 0 bases from J, the junction kept 15 bases outside the gene matches. This CDR3 has 19 residues. CDR3 sequence reads: CASSAQAPGLAGNSYEQYF. The CDR3 coding sequence is TGTGCCAGCAGCGCGCAAGCACCCGGACTAGCGGGCAACTCCTACGAGCAGTACTTC.

J is TRBJ1-2 and V is TRBV24-1, with D possibly being TRBD1 (6 bases). The V end lost 3 bases, the J end lost 7 bases, and 11 bases lay between the germline ends. Germline V gives CDR1 KGHDR, CDR2 SFDVKD. CDR3 length: 13 residues. CDR3 sequence (DNA): TGTGCCACCAGTGATCTTGACAGGCCTGGCTACACCTTC. Translation: CATSDLDRPGYTF.

By proportion, this clonotype is medium-sized. The chain couples TRBV27 to TRBJ1-2; 9 nucleotides line up with TRBD1. The V gene end was trimmed by 8 bases and the J gene end by 2 bases; junction bases not matched to a gene: 6. Germline CDR1 and CDR2: MNHEY and SMNVEV (reference sequence). CDR3 length: 14 amino acids. The DNA for the CDR3 is TGTGCCAGCTCCGTACAGGGGGCGAACTATGGCTACACCTTC. Residues: CASSVQGANYGYTF.

This chain links TRBV7-2 with TRBJ1-1; D remains unclear. The CDR3 covers 14 residues. V lost 3 bases, J lost 0 bases, and 8 bases lay in between. The germline CDR1 and CDR2 sequences are SGHTA and FQGNSA. As DNA, the CDR3 is TGTGCCAGCAGCTTGGGCGACTTGAACACTGAAGCTTTCTTT. As protein: CASSLGDLNTEAFF.

To note about this clonotype: Likely a read error: the CDR3 ends without its conserved phenylalanine or tryptophan. The chain employs TRBV27 and TRBJ2-3, with D uncertain. The CDR3 is 10 residues long. In germline, CDR1 is MNHEY, CDR2 SMNVEV (reference sequence). V was pared by 11 bases and J by 5 bases, with 8 bases between. CDR3 sequence (DNA): TGTGCCCTTCCCGGAGATACGCAGTATTTG. Translating gives CALPGDTQYL.

A note on this clonotype: The conserved phenylalanine or tryptophan is not found at the CDR3 terminus, so this likely reflects a read error. It is unclear where the CDR3 begins or ends on the DNA, so no DNA is shown, and the CDR3 is as TCRdb lists it. CDR3: CASGFVSVIGAFPYHEPFL. The chain carries TRBV12-5 and TRBJ2-1. The CDR3 is 19 amino acids in total, end residues counted. Per germline, CDR1 LGHNT and CDR2 FRNRAP.

V is TRBV15 and J is TRBJ2-7; no firm D call. The V gene's germline CDR1 is LNHNV and CDR2 YYDKDF (reference sequence). Deletions cut 0 bases from V and 1 base from J, with 13 bases between. This CDR3 spans 16 amino acids. CDR3 DNA: TGTGCCACCAGCAGAGATCTCCCGGGTCGATCCTACGAGCAGTACTTC. Translated, it gives CATSRDLPGRSYEQYF. The complete variable domain, with remaining parts taken from reference TRBV15 and TRBJ2-7, reads DAMVIQNPRYQVTQFGKPVTLSCSQTLNHNVMYWYQQKSSQAPKLLFHYYDKDFNNEADTPDNFQSRRPNTSFCFLDIRSPGLGDTAMYLCATSRDLPGRSYEQYFGPGTRLTVT.

The chain is built from TRBV4-2 and TRBJ2-7; TRBD1 aligns across 8 bases. Losses at the gene ends were 0 bases for V and 6 bases for J; bases not matched to a gene: 13. The germline gives CDR1 LGHNA, CDR2 YNFKEQ. This CDR3 has 17 residues. The CDR3 is CASSQDWVPRQGCEQYF. For the CDR3, the DNA is TGTGCCAGCAGCCAAGATTGGGTCCCGCGACAGGGGTGCGAGCAGTACTTC.

This clonotype was found once. The rearrangement joins TRBV27 to TRBJ2-3, with 8 bases lining up with TRBD2. Germline-derived CDR1 and CDR2 are MNHEY and SMNVEV (reference sequence). This CDR3 is 20 amino acids long. V lost 0 bases to trimming and J lost 0 bases; unmatched junction nucleotides: 14. The CDR3 sequence: CASSLSSGVAGCLSTDTQYF. In DNA form, the CDR3 reads TGTGCCAGCAGTTTATCGAGTGGCGTAGCGGGATGCCTTAGCACAGATACGCAGTATTTT.

Details on this clonotype: The junction departs from germline at one end; a sequencing error may be responsible. The chain uses TRBV7-2 and TRBJ1-1, with D possibly matching TRBD1 (5 bases). CDR3 length equals 16 residues. The V gene's germline CDR1 is SGHTA and CDR2 FQGNSA. The CDR3 sequence is CASSLDSRGSSTEAFF. The CDR3 nucleotides are TGTGCTAGCAGCTTAGATTCTAGGGGCTCGAGCACTGAAGCATTCTTT.

This clonotype has only a few counts. V and J are TRBV6-5 and TRBJ2-7, with D maybe TRBD1 (6 bases). Germline loops: CDR1 MNHEY, CDR2 SVGAGI. The CDR3 runs to 17 residues. Trimming cost V 8 bases and J 1 base, with 24 bases left between them. CDR3 DNA: TGTGCCAGCCGGAGAGGGACACGGCGGAACCTATCCTACGAGCAGTACTTC. Translating gives CASRRGTRRNLSYEQYF.

The V and J genes are TRBV19 and TRBJ2-1, with D tentatively TRBD2 (6 bases). V lost 11 bases, J lost 7 bases, and 12 bases lay in between. This CDR3 comprises 11 residues. From germline, CDR1 is LNHDA and CDR2 SQIVND (reference sequence). This CDR3 reads CARGRENEQFF. CDR3 nucleotides: TGTGCCCGTGGTCGGGAGAATGAGCAGTTCTTC. The entire variable domain, with the rest obtained from reference TRBV19 and TRBJ2-1, is as follows: DGGITQSPKYLFRKEGQNVTLSCEQNLNHDAMYWYRQDPGQGLRLIYYSQIVNDFQKGDIAEGYSVSREKKESFPLTVTSAQKNPTAFYLCARGRENEQFFGPGTRLTVL.

This clonotype was seen only a few times. An end of the junction differs from the germline gene, which may be a read error. V is TRBV19 and J is TRBJ1-5; D not certain. The CDR3 covers 19 residues. The germline gives CDR1 LNHDA, CDR2 SQIVND (reference sequence). The CDR3 bases are TGTGCCAGTAGTTCAATATATACCGGTAAAGGTGAAGACAATCCGCCCCAGCATTTT. Its translation is CASSSIYTGKGEDNPPQHF.

This clonotype was observed a few times. Relative to the germline gene, one junction end is altered; a read error may explain this. The chain employs TRBV5-3 and TRBJ2-1, with TRBD2 matching over 9 bases. TRBV5-3 is known as an ORF, though its function is uncertain. This CDR3 contains 15 residues. The CDR3 loop is CASSLIAGVDNEQFF. The DNA of the CDR3 is TGTGCCAGCAGCTTGATAGCGGGAGTAGACAATGAGCAGTTCTTC.

This clonotype was picked up many times. The chain carries TRBV7-8 and TRBJ2-2; 12 nucleotides agree with TRBD2. V trimming: 5 bases; J trimming: 2 bases; junction bases outside the gene matches: 27. The CDR3 spans 24 residues. Germline CDR1 reads SGHVS; CDR2 reads FQNEAQ. Written as DNA, the CDR3 is TGTGCCAGCAGCGCTCTAACTAGCGGGAGGCCCCTCCTCCCCCCAGCCTATAACACCGGGGAGCTGTTTTTT. Translation: CASSALTSGRPLLPPAYNTGELFF.

The rearrangement uses TRBV7-2 and TRBJ2-2; D possibly corresponds to TRBD1 (6 bases). Germline CDR1 reads SGHTA; CDR2 reads FQGNSA. V was clipped by 5 bases and J by 1 base, with 14 bases between them. This CDR3 has 16 amino acids. The CDR3 sequence is CASSLSGTRNTGELFF. In DNA form, the CDR3 reads TGTGCCAGCAGCCTCTCCGGGACAAGGAACACCGGGGAGCTGTTTTTT.